Here is one T cell receptor (beta chain) with its context. Data came from immunoSEQ multiplex PCR; TCRdb stores just in-frame clones and leaves some out. Here the sample spans 75,000 to 100,000 clones, about 94% being singletons. These data come from a study of technical replicates of blood from a few donors. The CDR3 consists of 15 residues. The V gene end was trimmed by 6 bases and the J gene end by 3 bases; junction bases not matched to a gene: 5. Germline values: CDR1 MDHEN, CDR2 SYDVKM. The V gene is TRBV28, the J gene TRBJ2-3, with 11 bases aligning to TRBD2. Sequences were obtained from T cells isolated from PBMCs. The receptor was derived from a human donor in good health. CDR3 sequence (DNA): TGTGCCAGCAGCCCAAGGACTAGCGGGACAGATACGCAGTATTTT. Protein product: CASSPRTSGTDTQYF. Variable domain in full (rest from reference TRBV28 and TRBJ2-3): DVKVTQSSRYLVKRTGEKVFLECVQDMDHENMFWYRQDPGLGLRLIYFSYDVKMKEKGDIPEGYSVSREKKERFSLILESASTNQTSMYLCASSPRTSGTDTQYFGPGTRLTVL.